Shown below are 2 T cell receptor beta chains from a single sample sequenced in a study of cytomegalovirus exposure and HLA in healthy donors. Primers for the PCR totalled 60 Vbeta and 13 Jbeta. TCRdb keeps only in-frame clones here, not all; method: immunoSEQ multiplex PCR. In the table there are a few hundred thousand clones, 70% to 80% of which are singletons. The material sequenced was PBMCs. These receptors all come from a woman in her 30s in good health and CMV-seronegative.

J is TRBJ1-2 and V is TRBV11-3; no definite D call. The V gene's germline CDR1 is SGHNT and CDR2 YENEEA. The CDR3 is 15 amino acids. V was cut by 0 bases and J by 4 bases, with 12 bases left in between. In nucleotides, the CDR3 is TGTGCCAGCAGCTTAGATTGGGAGGGATCCTATGGCTACACCTTC. Translating gives CASSLDWEGSYGYTF.

This clone was observed once. The chain uses TRBV2 and TRBJ1-2, with D possibly matching TRBD1 (6 bases). The V end was cut by 5 bases, the J end by 8 bases, with 15 bases between. The CDR3 has 13 amino acids. Germline CDR1 and CDR2: SNHLY and FYNNEI. The CDR3 nucleotides read TGTGCCAGCAGTTTTCGGTCAGGGGAGGGCTACACCTTC. It encodes CASSFRSGEGYTF.